This T cell receptor (beta chain) was sequenced for a study of OX40 agonist ivuxolimab in advanced cancers. In the study overall: The patients got ivuxolimab, which is an agonistic anti-OX40 (CD134) antibody. Findings and limits, study-wide: The average count of expanded clones was higher among CD8+ T cells than among CD4+. Also present in some nonresponders was a low level of normalized T-cell clonal expansion.

Using immunoSEQ multiplex PCR, the repertoire was profiled, and TCRdb retains in-frame clones only, with some absent. This sample carries 9,500 to 15,000 clones, around 74% of them seen once, and the ten largest clones take around 30%. The V and J ends lost 6 bases and 9 bases, in that order; junction bases with no gene match: 14. The length of the CDR3 is 15 residues. Germline-derived CDR1 and CDR2 are SNHLY and FYNNEI. Concerning this clone: What it binds is not known.

V and J are TRBV2 and TRBJ1-5; TRBD1 matches 7 bases. This clonotype originated in an adult with an advanced solid tumor such as melanoma, head and neck, liver or kidney cancer. The source was CD4+ or CD8+ T cells sorted from blood, collected in a trial of the OX40 agonist ivuxolimab. DNA of the CDR3: TGTGCCAGCAGCGACCGGGACAGAGAGGGGAGGCCCCAGCATTTT. It specifies CASSDRDREGRPQHF. Complete variable domain (other parts from reference TRBV2 and TRBJ1-5): EPEVTQTPSHQVTQMGQEVILRCVPISNHLYFYWYRQILGQKVEFLVSFYNNEISEKSEIFDDQFSVERPDGSNFTLKIRSTKLEDSAMYFCASSDRDREGRPQHFGDGTRLSIL.